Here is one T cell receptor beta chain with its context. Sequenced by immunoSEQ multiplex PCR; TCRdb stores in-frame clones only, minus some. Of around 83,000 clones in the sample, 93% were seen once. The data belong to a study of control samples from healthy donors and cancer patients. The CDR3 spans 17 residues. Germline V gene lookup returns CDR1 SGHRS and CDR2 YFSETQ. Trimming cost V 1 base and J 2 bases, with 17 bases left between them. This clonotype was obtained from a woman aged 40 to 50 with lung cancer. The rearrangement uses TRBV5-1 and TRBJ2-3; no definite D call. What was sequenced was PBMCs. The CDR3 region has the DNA TGCGCCAGCAGCTTGAGGGCCCTCCCGGCCCTCACAGATACGCAGTATTTT. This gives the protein CASSLRALPALTDTQYF. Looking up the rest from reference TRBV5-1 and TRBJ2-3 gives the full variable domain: KAGVTQTPRYLIKTRGQQVTLSCSPISGHRSVSWYQQTPGQGLQFLFEYFSETQRNKGNFPGRFSGRQFSNSRSEMNVSTLELGDSALYLCASSLRALPALTDTQYFGPGTRLTVL.